The 31 T cell receptor beta chains listed next were all sequenced from one sample in a study of blood T cells in healthy people across ages. The authors ran a second PCR of about 6 to 11 cycles using a sample-barcoded 5' primer and a J-beta primer mix. Each CDR3 protein gets one entry after TCRdb re-called the 5' RACE reads with MiXCR. The sample includes about 380,000 distinct CDR3 sequences, over 45% of them seen just once. Sequenced input: blood. These receptor sequences come from a man aged 60 to 75 in good health.

The chain links TRBV29-1 to TRBJ2-5, with D hard to call. The CDR3 is 12 residues long. V was clipped by 4 bases and J by 1 base, with 7 bases between them. CDR1 is SQVTM, CDR2 ANQGSEA, per germline. In DNA, the CDR3 is TGCAGCGTTGGGGATCTCCAAGAGACCCAGTACTTC. Amino acids: CSVGDLQETQYF. Full variable domain (remainder filled in from reference TRBV29-1 and TRBJ2-5): SAVISQKPSRDICQRGTSLTIQCQVDSQVTMMFWYRQQPGQSLTLIATANQGSEATYESGFVIDKFPISRPNLTFSTLTVSNMSPEDSSIYLCSVGDLQETQYFGPGTRLLVL.

Ten or more counts support this clonotype. The chain uses TRBV29-1 and TRBJ2-1, with 9 bases identical to TRBD1. The CDR3 consists of 14 residues. Trimming removed 6 bases from V and 3 bases from J; junction bases left unmatched: 6. Germline CDR1 SQVTM, CDR2 ANQGSEA. The CDR3 is CSVRGDRDYNEQFF. The CDR3 DNA is TGCAGCGTCCGCGGGGACAGGGACTACAATGAGCAGTTCTTC.

V and J are TRBV7-8 and TRBJ2-1, with 8 bases lining up with TRBD1. CDR1 SGHVS and CDR2 FQNEAQ come from the germline V gene. V was clipped by 5 bases and J by 6 bases; unmatched bases: 9. This CDR3 region has 15 residues. CDR3 coding DNA: TGTGCCAGCAGCCGACAGGGGCCGTTCGGCAATGAGCAGTTCTTC. Translating it yields CASSRQGPFGNEQFF.

V usage is TRBV7-9 and J usage is TRBJ2-3, with 13 bases aligning to TRBD2. Germline loops: CDR1 SEHNR, CDR2 FQNEAQ (reference sequence). The trim removed 7 bases at V and 4 bases at J, leaving 8 bases unmatched. The CDR3 has 16 residues. The CDR3 DNA sequence: TGTGCCAGCAACCCGGGACTAGCGGGAACCCCAGATACGCAGTATTTT. This translates into CASNPGLAGTPDTQYF.

J is TRBJ1-2 and V is TRBV15; no clear D. The germline gives CDR1 LNHNV, CDR2 YYDKDF (reference sequence). The CDR3 consists of 13 residues. V shed 4 bases and J shed 2 bases, with 8 bases lying between them. CDR3 bases: TGTGCCACCAGCAAGGGTCTCAACTATGGCTACACCTTC. Its protein product is CATSKGLNYGYTF.

This clonotype was counted a few times. The chain links TRBV7-2 to TRBJ2-3; 7 positions match TRBD2. CDR1 and CDR2 (germline): SGHTA, FQGNSA. V gave up 2 bases and J gave up 5 bases; unmatched junction bases: 13. This CDR3 spans 17 amino acids. The CDR3 DNA follows: TGTGCCAGCAGCTTATGGTTGGGCGGGAGTGGTGGAGATACGCAGTATTTT. Translation: CASSLWLGGSGGDTQYF. The full variable domain, its missing parts supplied by reference TRBV7-2 and TRBJ2-3, is GAGVSQSPSNKVTEKGKDVELRCDPISGHTALYWYRQSLGQGLEFLIYFQGNSAPDKSGLPSDRFSAERTGGSVSTLTIQRTQQEDSAVYLCASSLWLGGSGGDTQYFGPGTRLTVL.

Note on this clonotype: This is likely a read error, given that the CDR3 carries no conserved phenylalanine or tryptophan at its end. The DNA is omitted, as the CDR3 cannot be located on it reliably, and the CDR3 follows TCRdb's listing. The rearrangement links TRBV21-1 to TRBJ2-5; the table gives TRBD2 as D, unverified against the DNA. TRBV21-1 is tagged as a pseudogene. The CDR3 length is 17 residues, termini included. This CDR3 is CASSKEWVAGAQETQYL.

A few counts support this clonotype. The rearrangement links TRBV2 to TRBJ1-5; perhaps TRBD1 as D (5 bases). The V gene's germline CDR1 is SNHLY and CDR2 FYNNEI. The CDR3 length is 14 residues. Trimming pared 5 bases from V and 3 bases from J, leaving 11 bases between. The CDR3 DNA reads as TGTGCCAGCAGTCGGGACGGTTACAATCAGCCCCAGCATTTT. Residues: CASSRDGYNQPQHF.

This chain links TRBV20-1 with TRBJ2-6; D is possibly TRBD1 or TRBD2 (5 bases each). Between the trimmed V and J ends, which lost 1 base and 4 bases, there was a span of 11 bases. CDR3 length: 15 residues. Germline V gives CDR1 DFQATT, CDR2 SNEGSKA (reference sequence). The CDR3 nucleotides are TGCAGTGCTAGAGGGTTGGGACCGGGGGCCAACGTCCTGACTTTC. Protein: CSARGLGPGANVLTF.

The J gene is TRBJ2-7, the V gene TRBV6-1; D is uncertain. Trimming shortened V by 6 bases and J by 2 bases, and 17 bases separated the two germline ends. The CDR3 runs 15 residues. From germline, CDR1 is MNHNS and CDR2 SASEGT. The CDR3 spells CASSLRPVGPYEQYF. CDR3 sequence (DNA): TGTGCCAGCAGCCTCCGACCAGTAGGGCCCTACGAGCAGTACTTC.

Of note for this clonotype: An end of the junction differs from the germline gene, which may be a read error. CDR3 in amino acids: CAGSLNRASGRSEQYF. CDR3 in DNA: TGTGCCGGCAGTTTAAATCGGGCTAGCGGGAGGAGCGAGCAGTACTTC. V gene TRBV12-3 or TRBV12-4 combines with J gene TRBJ2-4, with TRBD2 matching 11 bases. TRBJ2-7 matches the DNA end more closely, so the J call is doubtful. The CDR3 contains 16 residues.

The chain links TRBV27 to TRBJ2-5, with unresolved D. CDR3 size: 10 residues. The germline V gene has CDR1 MNHEY and CDR2 SMNVEV (reference sequence). The V end was cut by 3 bases, the J end by 11 bases, with 7 bases between. The CDR3 sequence is CASSFREQYF. As DNA, the CDR3 is TGTGCCAGCAGTTTTCGAGAGCAGTACTTC.

This clonotype was seen more than once but under ten times. The chain couples TRBV20-1 to TRBJ2-1; D may be TRBD1 or TRBD2 (5 bases each). Trimming left V 5 bases short and J 0 bases short, with 11 bases between. Germline CDR1 and CDR2: DFQATT and SNEGSKA (reference sequence). The CDR3 loop spans 14 amino acids. CDR3 nucleotides: TGCAGTGCTGCCGGGACGCTCTCCTACAATGAGCAGTTCTTC. Encoded protein: CSAAGTLSYNEQFF.

Relative to its sample, this clonotype is medium-sized. This chain joins TRBV7-3 and TRBJ2-4, with 8 bases aligning to TRBD2. CDR1 is SGHTA and CDR2 is FQGTGA in the germline V gene. The CDR3 sequence is 13 residues long. After removal of 1 base from V and 9 bases from J, the junction contained 2 bases not matched to a gene. The CDR3 coding sequence is TGTGCCAGCAGCTTAAGCGCGGGAGGCATTCAGTACTTC. Protein sequence: CASSLSAGGIQYF. Complete variable domain (other parts from reference TRBV7-3 and TRBJ2-4): GAGVSQTPSNKVTEKGKYVELRCDPISGHTALYWYRQSLGQGPEFLIYFQGTGAADDSGLPNDRFFAVRPEGSVSTLKIQRTERGDSAVYLCASSLSAGGIQYFGAGTRLSVL.

The CDR3 loop reads CASSQDVGYTF. CDR3 nucleotide sequence: TGTGCCAGCAGCCAAGATGTGGGCTACACCTTC. The rearrangement joins TRBV4-2 to TRBJ1-2, with unresolved D. From germline, CDR1 is LGHNA and CDR2 YNFKEQ. V was pared by 0 bases and J by 8 bases, with 4 bases between. This CDR3 spans 11 amino acids.

This chain links TRBV11-3 with TRBJ1-5; 8 bases line up with TRBD1. The junction had 9 bases not matched to a gene; V was cut back by 5 bases and J by 3 bases. This CDR3 spans 16 amino acids. Germline-derived CDR1 and CDR2 are SGHNT and YENEEA. In DNA form, the CDR3 reads TGTGCCAGCAGCCTCGTTGGACAGGGCACCAATCAGCCCCAGCATTTT. Amino acid sequence: CASSLVGQGTNQPQHF.

The CDR3 protein is CASSPTRSDTQYF. For the CDR3, the DNA is TGTGCCAGCAGCCCGACCCGGTCAGATACGCAGTATTTT. The rearrangement uses TRBV2 and TRBJ2-3, with D unresolved. V was shortened by 6 bases and J by 4 bases, with 11 bases between the two germline ends. Per germline, CDR1 SNHLY and CDR2 FYNNEI. The CDR3 contains 13 residues.

This clonotype was counted only a few times. CDR3 residues: CASSPGEAYNSPLHF. The CDR3 bases are TGTGCCAGCAGCCCGGGGGAAGCCTATAATTCACCCCTCCACTTT. The chain has TRBV4-2 and TRBJ1-6; D possibly corresponds to TRBD1 (5 bases). Trimming took 4 bases from V and 2 from J, leaving 9 bases between them. Per the germline V gene, CDR1 is LGHNA and CDR2 is YNFKEQ. CDR3 length: 15 residues.

There are many counts of this clonotype. The V call is TRBV5-8, the J call TRBJ1-2, with a weak D call TRBD1 (5 bases). Germline lookup yields CDR1 SGHTS and CDR2 YDEGEE. The CDR3 is 13 amino acids. Trimming left V 3 bases short and J 1 base short, with 7 bases between. In DNA, the CDR3 is TGTGCCAGCAGCTACGACAGTAACTATGGCTACACCTTC. Translating gives CASSYDSNYGYTF.

The rearrangement uses TRBV28 and TRBJ2-5; D uncertain. V gave up 6 bases and J gave up 1 base, with 9 bases separating them. Germline loops: CDR1 MDHEN, CDR2 SYDVKM. This CDR3 contains 13 residues. CDR3 bases: TGTGCCAGCAGCGGCACACCCCAAGAGACCCAGTACTTC. Translated: CASSGTPQETQYF.

This chain connects TRBV20-1 to TRBJ1-1; no clear D gene. The V end was cut by 2 bases, the J end by 0 bases, with 4 bases between. The CDR3 has 12 amino acids. Germline V gene sequence: CDR1 DFQATT, CDR2 SNEGSKA (reference sequence). For the CDR3, the DNA is TGCAGTGCTAGACAGATGAACACTGAAGCTTTCTTT. Its protein product is CSARQMNTEAFF.

This clonotype has a handful of counts. The chain employs TRBV6-5 and TRBJ1-2, with 9 bases fitting TRBD1. The length of the CDR3 is 16 residues. J was trimmed by 4 bases and V by 5 bases; bases with no gene match: 11. CDR1 MNHEY and CDR2 SVGAGI come from the germline V gene. The CDR3 region is CASSPPRDRVLYGYTF. The CDR3 DNA follows: TGTGCCAGCAGTCCACCCCGGGACAGGGTCCTCTATGGCTACACCTTC.

The chain combines TRBV20-1 with TRBJ1-1; 7 positions agree with TRBD1. After removal of 8 bases from V and 6 bases from J, the junction contained 9 bases not matched to a gene. CDR1 is DFQATT, CDR2 SNEGSKA, per germline (reference sequence). There are 12 residues in the CDR3. The CDR3 here is CSPRTGGAEAFF. CDR3 DNA sequence: TGCAGTCCGCGGACAGGAGGGGCTGAAGCTTTCTTT.

V is TRBV29-1 and J is TRBJ2-1; weak D call: TRBD2 (8 bases). CDR1 and CDR2 from the germline V gene are SQVTM and ANQGSEA. Trimming shortened V by 6 bases and J by 7 bases, and 31 bases separated the two germline ends. This CDR3 has 18 residues. CDR3: CSVRQGFAGGSRYNEQFF. DNA for the CDR3: TGCAGCGTACGACAGGGTTTTGCGGGGGGCAGCCGCTATAATGAGCAGTTCTTC.

This clonotype was observed many times. This CDR3 reads CASSLSSYNEQFF. In DNA form, the CDR3 reads TGTGCCAGCAGCTTAAGTTCTTACAATGAGCAGTTCTTC. The rearrangement uses TRBV7-2 and TRBJ2-1; D ambiguous. Between the trimmed V and J ends, which lost 2 bases and 4 bases, there was a span of 6 bases. The CDR3 has 13 residues. CDR1 is SGHTA and CDR2 is FQGNSA in the germline V gene. Combining the CDR3 with reference TRBV7-2 and TRBJ2-1 gives the whole variable domain GAGVSQSPSNKVTEKGKDVELRCDPISGHTALYWYRQSLGQGLEFLIYFQGNSAPDKSGLPSDRFSAERTGGSVSTLTIQRTQQEDSAVYLCASSLSSYNEQFFGPGTRLTVL.

This clonotype was found a few times. J is TRBJ2-4 and V is TRBV7-2; D is unresolved. CDR3 length: 14 amino acids. Trimming removed 1 base from V and 0 bases from J, with 4 bases in between. Germline V gives CDR1 SGHTA, CDR2 FQGNSA. The CDR3 loop is CASSLDPAKNIQYF. The CDR3 DNA reads TGTGCCAGCAGCTTAGATCCAGCCAAAAACATTCAGTACTTC.

This clonotype occurred a few times. The rearrangement uses TRBV20-1 and TRBJ2-5; unclear D gene. This CDR3 comprises 14 residues. Deletions cut 0 bases from V and 5 bases from J, with 13 bases between. Germline loops: CDR1 DFQATT, CDR2 SNEGSKA (reference sequence). The CDR3, as DNA: TGCAGTGCTAGAGACCCCCACTATGTGGAGACCCAGTACTTC. Translating it yields CSARDPHYVETQYF.

In this sample, this clonotype turned up many times. The CDR3 DNA is TGTGCCATCAGCGACACGGACAGGAGATACGAGCAGTACTTC. Amino acids: CAISDTDRRYEQYF. V gene TRBV10-3 combines with J gene TRBJ2-7; 7 nucleotides align to TRBD1. Germline assignment: CDR1 ENHRY and CDR2 SYGVKD. The length of the CDR3 is 14 residues. J lost 4 bases, V lost 6 bases, and 9 bases had no gene match.

J is TRBJ2-3 and V is TRBV27; TRBD2 might be the D (6 bases). Germline V gene sequence: CDR1 MNHEY, CDR2 SMNVEV (reference sequence). The CDR3 spans 14 residues. The V gene lost 4 bases and the J gene lost 4 bases, with 12 bases spanning the gap. This chain's CDR3 is CASSSQTRADTQYF. DNA for the CDR3: TGTGCCAGCAGTTCCCAGACTAGGGCAGATACGCAGTATTTT.

The chain has TRBV27 and TRBJ2-1, with TRBD1 matching over 9 bases. Germline CDR1 is MNHEY and CDR2 is SMNVEV (reference sequence). V gave up 6 bases and J gave up 3 bases; unmatched junction bases: 6. The CDR3 contains 15 residues. CDR3 DNA: TGTGCCAGCAGACCACGGGGACAGGGCTACAATGAGCAGTTCTTC. Amino acids: CASRPRGQGYNEQFF.

The rearrangement uses TRBV28 and TRBJ2-7; the D gene is possibly TRBD1 (5 bases). The V gene's germline CDR1 is MDHEN and CDR2 SYDVKM. Trimming stripped 4 bases from V and 3 bases from J, with 10 bases between. The CDR3 loop spans 13 amino acids. The CDR3 nucleotides are TGTGCCAGCAGTTCAGGGCCGTTCTACGAGCAGTACTTC. Its protein is CASSSGPFYEQYF.